Shown below are 25 T cell receptor beta chains from a single sample sequenced in a study of cytomegalovirus exposure and HLA in healthy donors. The assay was immunoSEQ multiplex PCR, and TCRdb's table has in-frame clones only and misses some. Of 150,000 to 200,000 clones listed, about 89% are singletons. Sequenced sample: PBMCs. The receptors were gathered from a man between 18 and 29 years old in good health and CMV-seropositive.

The V and J genes are TRBV5-4 and TRBJ2-3; 9 bases are shared with TRBD2. CDR3 length: 15 residues. Per germline, CDR1 SGHNT and CDR2 YYREEE (reference sequence). After removal of 3 bases from V and 1 base from J, the junction contained 3 bases not matched to a gene. This CDR3 is CASSSLAGGTDTQYF. The CDR3 DNA follows: TGTGCCAGCAGCTCCTTAGCGGGGGGCACAGATACGCAGTATTTT.

J is TRBJ2-7 and V is TRBV4-3; 10 nucleotides align to TRBD1. The J segment lost 2 bases and the V segment lost 4 bases, leaving 2 bases of the junction unmatched. The length of the CDR3 is 14 residues. Germline V lookup: CDR1 LGHNA, CDR2 YSLEER. The CDR3 region is CASSPGTGAYEQYF. The CDR3 region has the DNA TGCGCCAGCAGCCCTGGGACAGGGGCCTACGAGCAGTACTTC.

The rearrangement joins TRBV27 to TRBJ2-7; TRBD1 aligns across 7 bases. V lost 0 bases and J lost 5; bases outside the gene matches: 4. There are 14 residues in the CDR3. Germline V CDR1 and CDR2: MNHEY, SMNVEV (reference sequence). CDR3: CASSLSTGPHEQYF. Written as DNA, the CDR3 is TGTGCCAGCAGTTTATCGACAGGGCCCCACGAGCAGTACTTC.

The J gene is TRBJ2-1, the V gene TRBV5-1; weak D call: TRBD2 (5 bases). Germline V gives CDR1 SGHRS, CDR2 YFSETQ. V was clipped by 5 bases and J by 1 base, with 10 bases between them. This CDR3 spans 14 amino acids. CDR3 residues: CASSTSGSYNEQFF. Here the CDR3 DNA reads TGCGCCAGCAGTACAAGCGGTTCCTACAATGAGCAGTTCTTC.

This clone was detected once. The chain has TRBV2 and TRBJ2-1; 12 nucleotides agree with TRBD1. The J segment lost 7 bases and the V segment lost 6 bases, leaving 4 bases of the junction unmatched. CDR1 and CDR2 from the germline V gene are SNHLY and FYNNEI. The CDR3 totals 14 residues. The CDR3 coding sequence is TGTGCCAGCAGGGGGACAGGGGGCCAAAATGAGCAGTTCTTC. Translation gives CASRGTGGQNEQFF.

Here the CDR3 DNA reads TGTGCCAGCCGATACAGCGGTGAGCAGTTCTTC. It yields the protein CASRYSGEQFF. This chain links TRBV2 with TRBJ2-1, with D tentatively TRBD2 (5 bases). CDR1 and CDR2 (germline): SNHLY, FYNNEI. This CDR3 region has 11 residues. V dropped 8 bases and J dropped 9 bases, with 11 bases sitting between them.

The genes are TRBV7-9 and TRBJ2-1; D not certain. The CDR3 length is 12 residues. The germline V and J ends were trimmed by 4 bases and 6 bases, with 7 bases remaining between them. Germline V CDR1 and CDR2: SEHNR, FQNEAQ (reference sequence). CDR3 protein: CASSSNPNEQFF. The DNA for the CDR3 is TGTGCCAGCAGCTCTAACCCCAATGAGCAGTTCTTC.

The chain recombines TRBV6-1 with TRBJ2-7; D gene ambiguous. Trimming removed 10 bases from V and 2 bases from J, with 18 bases in between. CDR3 length: 14 amino acids. Per germline, CDR1 MNHNS and CDR2 SASEGT. In nucleotides, the CDR3 is TGTGCCACCTCAGTCACAGCCCTAACCTACGAGCAGTACTTC. Its translation is CATSVTALTYEQYF.

V is TRBV19 and J is TRBJ1-5; the D is unclear. The CDR3 is made up of 13 amino acids. Germline V lookup: CDR1 LNHDA, CDR2 SQIVND (reference sequence). Trimming cost V 7 bases and J 9 bases, with 16 bases left between them. The CDR3 DNA reads as TGTGCCAGTAACAACCGGGATATCACGCCCCAGCATTTT. It specifies CASNNRDITPQHF. The full variable domain, with the rest looked up from reference TRBV19 and TRBJ1-5, is DGGITQSPKYLFRKEGQNVTLSCEQNLNHDAMYWYRQDPGQGLRLIYYSQIVNDFQKGDIAEGYSVSREKKESFPLTVTSAQKNPTAFYLCASNNRDITPQHFGDGTRLSIL.

The rearrangement links TRBV18 to TRBJ1-4; the D gene is possibly TRBD1 (6 bases). Per the germline V gene, CDR1 is KGHSH and CDR2 is LQKENI. This CDR3 is built from 15 residues. The ends were cut back, 4 bases at V and 6 bases at J, with 15 bases in the middle. This CDR3 reads CASSLGDIYDEKLFF. In DNA, the CDR3 is TGTGCCAGCTCACTAGGGGACATTTACGATGAAAAACTGTTTTTT.

The gene calls are TRBV6-1 and TRBJ2-1, with 8 bases that match TRBD2. This CDR3 is built from 15 residues. V lost 0 bases, J lost 6 bases, and 4 bases stayed unmatched. Germline lookup yields CDR1 MNHNS and CDR2 SASEGT. The DNA of the CDR3 is TGTGCCAGCAGTGAAGCGCCGGGGACTAGCAATGAGCAGTTCTTC. It translates to CASSEAPGTSNEQFF.

Remarks on this clone: The junction differs from germline at one of its ends, possibly a read error. The chain has TRBV7-7 and TRBJ2-3; possible D gene TRBD1, 6 bases. The CDR3 runs 16 residues. Germline V gene lookup returns CDR1 SSHAT and CDR2 FNYEAQ (reference sequence). The CDR3 region is CASSLSGQPFTDTQYF. DNA for the CDR3: TGTGCTAGCAGCTTAAGCGGACAGCCCTTCACAGATACGCAGTATTTT. Variable domain in full (rest from reference TRBV7-7 and TRBJ2-3): GAGVSQSPRYKVTKRGQDVTLRCDPISSHATLYWYQQALGQGPEFLTYFNYEAQPDKSGLPSDRFSAERPEGSISTLTIQRTEQRDSAMYRCASSLSGQPFTDTQYFGPGTRLTVL.

This clone was seen just once. The chain uses TRBV7-6 and TRBJ1-1; weak D call: TRBD1 (6 bases). Germline CDR1 is SGHVS and CDR2 is FNYEAQ. This CDR3 is built from 13 residues. Trimming took 5 bases from V and 7 from J, leaving 14 bases between them. The CDR3 protein is CASSPRGGNEAFF. CDR3 nucleotide sequence: TGTGCCAGCAGCCCCCGAGGGGGTAATGAAGCTTTCTTT.

The V call is TRBV7-3, the J call TRBJ2-2, with 15 bases identical to TRBD2. This CDR3 contains 20 residues. J was trimmed by 0 bases and V by 5 bases; bases with no gene match: 10. Germline CDR1 is SGHTA and CDR2 is FQGTGA. This CDR3 reads CASSPMVGLAGGTNTGELFF. DNA of the CDR3: TGTGCCAGCAGCCCAATGGTGGGACTAGCGGGAGGCACGAACACCGGGGAGCTGTTTTTT.

This clone was seen just once. This chain uses TRBV7-9 with TRBJ2-7; TRBD1 matches at 9 bases. Trimming removed 5 bases from V and 3 bases from J; junction bases left unmatched: 8. Germline CDR1 reads SEHNR; CDR2 reads FQNEAQ (reference sequence). The CDR3 has 15 residues. The CDR3 is CASSPRTGDDYEQYF. The CDR3 DNA reads as TGTGCCAGCAGCCCAAGGACAGGGGATGACTACGAGCAGTACTTC. Supplemented by reference TRBV7-9 and TRBJ2-7, the full variable domain reads DTGVSQNPRHKITKRGQNVTFRCDPISEHNRLYWYRQTLGQGPEFLTYFQNEAQLEKSRLLSDRFSAERPKGSFSTLEIQRTEQGDSAMYLCASSPRTGDDYEQYFGPGTRLTVT.

V and J are TRBV19 and TRBJ1-2, with no clear D. The germline CDR1 and CDR2 sequences are LNHDA and SQIVND (reference sequence). This CDR3 has 17 residues. The ends were cut back, 3 bases at V and 1 base at J, with 18 bases in the middle. CDR3 region: CASSIEDTEGFNYGYTF. CDR3 coding DNA: TGTGCCAGTAGTATTGAAGACACCGAAGGATTTAACTATGGCTACACCTTC.

The rearrangement uses TRBV27 and TRBJ2-1; 12 bases align to TRBD2. V shed 7 bases and J 3 bases; nucleotides not matched to a gene: 4. The germline CDR1 and CDR2 sequences are MNHEY and SMNVEV (reference sequence). The CDR3 contains 15 residues. In nucleotides, the CDR3 is TGTGCCAGCACCCTAGCGGGAGGGGACTACAATGAGCAGTTCTTC. Translated: CASTLAGGDYNEQFF.

The chain carries TRBV6-5 and TRBJ1-2, with D uncertain. Germline V gene data show CDR1 as MNHEY and CDR2 as SVGAGI. The CDR3 is 14 residues long. Trimming left V 5 bases short and J 7 bases short, with 17 bases between. The CDR3: CASSPSESFGGYTF. The CDR3, as DNA: TGTGCCAGCAGTCCCTCGGAGAGTTTCGGTGGCTACACCTTC.

The chain combines TRBV2 with TRBJ2-2; the match to TRBD2 covers 9 bases. Germline assignment: CDR1 SNHLY and CDR2 FYNNEI. V was clipped by 11 bases and J by 6 bases; unmatched bases: 10. This CDR3 is built from 14 residues. DNA of the CDR3: TGTGCCTCGCTTCCGGCGGGAGGGCCCGGGGAGCTGTTTTTT. Protein: CASLPAGGPGELFF. Complete variable domain (other parts from reference TRBV2 and TRBJ2-2): EPEVTQTPSHQVTQMGQEVILRCVPISNHLYFYWYRQILGQKVEFLVSFYNNEISEKSEIFDDQFSVERPDGSNFTLKIRSTKLEDSAMYFCASLPAGGPGELFFGEGSRLTVL.

CDR3 region: CASSLGQGYEQFF. The DNA for the CDR3 is TGTGCCAGCAGTTTGGGACAGGGTTATGAGCAGTTCTTC. The chain links TRBV27 to TRBJ2-1, with 9 bases that match TRBD1. Trimming removed 3 bases from V and 8 bases from J; junction bases left unmatched: 2. The CDR3 has 13 amino acids. Germline CDR1 and CDR2: MNHEY and SMNVEV (reference sequence).

The chain links TRBV15 to TRBJ2-7; possible D gene TRBD1, 5 bases. CDR3 length equals 14 residues. The germline CDR1 and CDR2 sequences are LNHNV and YYDKDF (reference sequence). V was cut by 8 bases and J by 4 bases, with 18 bases left in between. CDR3 sequence: CATHLGIAGYEQYF. CDR3 nucleotides: TGTGCCACCCACCTAGGGATAGCAGGGTACGAGCAGTACTTC.

The DNA for the CDR3 is TGCGCCAGCAGCCAAGCAGGGGTCTTCACCGGGGAGCTGTTTTTT. It translates to CASSQAGVFTGELFF. V usage is TRBV4-1 and J usage is TRBJ2-2; tentative D call: TRBD1 (6 bases). The CDR3 is 15 residues long. Trimming left V 1 base short and J 4 bases short, with 10 bases between. CDR1 is MGHRA, CDR2 YSYEKL, per germline.

For the CDR3, the DNA is TGTGCCAGCACCGACAGGGTCAGCTCTGGAAACACCATATATTTT. Residues: CASTDRVSSGNTIYF. This chain connects TRBV11-2 to TRBJ1-3; TRBD1 matches at 7 bases. Germline V CDR1 and CDR2: SGHAT, FQNNGV. CDR3 size: 15 residues. With V trimmed by 7 bases and J by 0 bases, 6 bases remained unmatched.

The table lists this clone with a count of one. The rearrangement links TRBV4-2 to TRBJ2-2, with D hard to call. Germline-derived CDR1 and CDR2 are LGHNA and YNFKEQ. V was pared by 0 bases and J by 4 bases, with 9 bases between. The CDR3 is 15 amino acids. The CDR3 here is CASSQDVAGTGELFF. The CDR3 DNA follows: TGTGCCAGCAGCCAAGATGTGGCAGGCACCGGGGAGCTGTTTTTT.

V gene TRBV29-1 combines with J gene TRBJ2-3, with a weak D call TRBD2 (7 bases). Germline lookup yields CDR1 SQVTM and CDR2 ANQGSEA. The CDR3 contains 14 residues. Trimming left V 7 bases short and J 3 bases short, with 17 bases between. In DNA, the CDR3 is TGCAGCGCGAGCGGGGAAGGGGGTACAGATACGCAGTATTTT. It encodes CSASGEGGTDTQYF.